The rows below give T cell receptor beta chains drawn from one sample of a study of OX40 agonist ivuxolimab in advanced cancers. Repertoires were generated with immunoSEQ multiplex PCR, while TCRdb's copy carries only in-frame clones and drops some. The repertoire consists of around 70,000 clones, with about 85% occurring once and the leading ten covering 5.5% to 7%. The sample here was CD4+ or CD8+ T cells sorted from blood, taken in a trial of the OX40 agonist ivuxolimab. All receptors come from an adult with an advanced solid tumor such as melanoma, head and neck, liver or kidney cancer. Each CDR3 is given with its conserved first and last residue. A D gene is named only where the DNA matches it firmly. Rows may omit the clone size; those that give it use once, few, many or a size class.

size	V	J	D	DNA	CDR3
NA	TRBV5-4	TRBJ1-1	NA	TGTGCCAGCAGCTTGGCAGGGCGCGTGGGGGCTTTCTTT	CASSLAGRVGAFF
NA	TRBV9	TRBJ1-5	NA	TGTGCCAGCAGCGTAGGTGGGCAGGTGGGCCAGCCCCAGCATTTT	CASSVGGQVGQPQHF
once	TRBV7-2	TRBJ1-5	NA	TGTGCCAGCAGCTCCGCGGGTCATCAGCCCCAGCATTTT	CASSSAGHQPQHF
NA	TRBV2	TRBJ2-3	TRBD2	TGTGCCAGCAGTGCCTACGGGACTAGCGTTATAGATACGCAGTATTTT	CASSAYGTSVIDTQYF
few	TRBV27	TRBJ1-4	NA	TGTGCCAGCAGTTTATCCAGGGGTGCAACTAATGAAAAACTGTTTTTT	CASSLSRGATNEKLFF
many	TRBV7-6	TRBJ1-5	NA	TGTGCCAGCAGCTTAGGTGATGGGGGCAATCAGCCCCAGCATTTT	CASSLGDGGNQPQHF
few	TRBV28	TRBJ1-2	TRBD1	TGTGCCACTCGCCAGGGGGCGGGTGGCTACACCTTC	CATRQGAGGYTF
NA	TRBV6-5	TRBJ1-1	NA	TGTGCCAGCAGTTACGGGCGAAAAGCTTTCTTT	CASSYGRKAFF
once	TRBV7-6	TRBJ2-6	NA	TGTGCCAGCAGACCGACAGAAATAAGCTCTGGGGCCAACGTCCTGACTTTC	CASRPTEISSGANVLTF
NA	TRBV15	TRBJ1-2	NA	TGTGCCACCAGCAGAGATCCGAGACGAGACTACACCTTC	CATSRDPRRDYTF
NA	TRBV2	TRBJ2-3	TRBD2	TGTGCCAGCGCGCTCGGGGGGACGGATACGCAGTATTTT	CASALGGTDTQYF
few	TRBV28	TRBJ2-1	TRBD2	TGTGCCAGCAGTTTATTGCGGGAGCTGAATGAGCAGTTCTTC	CASSLLRELNEQFF
NA	TRBV30	TRBJ1-5	TRBD1	TGTGCCTGGAGTGTCTCGACAGGGGCAAGGCATTTT	CAWSVSTGARHF
NA	TRBV6-1	TRBJ1-4	TRBD1	TGTGCCAGCACTGAGGTGTGGGTTTGGACAGGGAATGAAAAACTGTTTTTT	CASTEVWVWTGNEKLFF
NA	TRBV6-1	TRBJ1-5	NA	TGTGCCAGCAGGGACACCCCGAAGGGGCCCCAGCATTTT	CASRDTPKGPQHF
NA	TRBV5-4	TRBJ2-2	TRBD2	TGTGCCAGCAGCTTCGGGGGGGCCGGGGAGCTGTTTTTT	CASSFGGAGELFF
NA	TRBV27	TRBJ1-5	NA	TGTGCCAGCAGTTCGAAGATGGTATTGGGGCCCCAGCATTTT	CASSSKMVLGPQHF
NA	TRBV7-3	TRBJ2-1	NA	TGTGCCAGCAGCTCCCAAGAGAATGAGCAGTTCTTC	CASSSQENEQFF
NA	TRBV2	TRBJ2-6	TRBD1	TGTGCCAGCAGAGAGACAGGGGGCCCTTCTGGGGCCAACGTCCTGACTTTC	CASRETGGPSGANVLTF
NA	TRBV4-1	TRBJ2-1	TRBD2	TGCGCCAGCAGCCTTAGCGGGAACCCGGCCGGTGAGCAGTTCTTC	CASSLSGNPAGEQFF
NA	TRBV9	TRBJ2-7	TRBD2	TGTGCCAGCAGCAGAGGACTAGCGGACTACGAGCAGTACTTC	CASSRGLADYEQYF
once	TRBV7-3	TRBJ2-7	NA	TGTGCCAGCAGCTTGGCAGGGACCGGCGAGCAGTACTTC	CASSLAGTGEQYF
NA	TRBV7-2	TRBJ1-4	NA	TGTGCCAGCAGCTTCGACAGAACAACTAATGAAAAACTGTTTTTT	CASSFDRTTNEKLFF
NA	TRBV27	TRBJ2-3	NA	TGTGCCAGCAGTTTATCTAGCGCGACAGATACGCAGTATTTT	CASSLSSATDTQYF
NA	TRBV28	TRBJ2-1	NA	TGTGCCAGCAGTTCTCGAACAGTAGCATACAATGAGCAGTTCTTC	CASSSRTVAYNEQFF
NA	TRBV5-6	TRBJ1-2	NA	TGTGCCAGCAGCTTGGCTCGGCAGAACTATGGCTACACCTTC	CASSLARQNYGYTF
NA	TRBV28	TRBJ1-5	NA	TGTGCCAGCATTGAAGAGGGGTTGGGCAATCAGCCCCAGCATTTT	CASIEEGLGNQPQHF
NA	TRBV27	TRBJ2-2	NA	TGTGCCAGCTCAAGACAGACCTTTAACACCGGGGAGCTGTTTTTT	CASSRQTFNTGELFF
NA	TRBV6-5	TRBJ1-1	NA	TGTGCCAGCAGTTACGAAGGGTTGACTGAAGCTTTCTTT	CASSYEGLTEAFF
NA	TRBV7-8	TRBJ2-3	TRBD1	TGTGCCAGCAGCTTTACCGGGACAGGGTTGCCAGATACGCAGTATTTT	CASSFTGTGLPDTQYF
NA	TRBV7-9	TRBJ2-2	NA	TGTGCCAGCAGCTTAGAAGGGGGGTACACCGGGGAGCTGTTTTTT	CASSLEGGYTGELFF
NA	TRBV28	TRBJ1-3	TRBD1	TGTGCCAGCAGCAGGGGACAGGGGATTAACACCATATATTTT	CASSRGQGINTIYF
few	TRBV10-3	TRBJ2-3	NA	TGTGCCATCCTCGGGGAGATGGGGCACCCCTCCACAGATACGCAGTATTTT	CAILGEMGHPSTDTQYF
NA	TRBV11-2	TRBJ2-5	TRBD1	TGTGCCAGCAGCCAAGCGGGACAGGGGTCAGAGACCCAGTACTTC	CASSQAGQGSETQYF
NA	TRBV13	TRBJ2-6	NA	TGTGCCAGCAGCTTAGGTTGGGATGTCTCTGGGGCCAACGTCCTGACTTTC	CASSLGWDVSGANVLTF
NA	TRBV7-9	TRBJ2-3	NA	TGTGCCAGCAGCTCTACGTTTGAGCGGAAGAGCACAGATACGCAGTATTTT	CASSSTFERKSTDTQYF
NA	TRBV5-6	TRBJ2-1	NA	TGTGCCAGCAGCTTGGGCCCCAGTTATCGGTTCTTC	CASSLGPSYRFF
few	TRBV9	TRBJ1-2	NA	TGTGCCAGCAGCGGGGGAGGGGAAGGCTACACCTTC	CASSGGGEGYTF
NA	TRBV7-2	TRBJ2-3	TRBD1	TGTGCCAGCAGCTTAGCCCGGGACAGGGCCCCCACAGATACGCAGTATTTT	CASSLARDRAPTDTQYF
NA	TRBV10-3	TRBJ2-3	NA	TGTGCCATCAGTGAGTCGTCGGGGGGCTCCACAGATACGCAGTATTTT	CAISESSGGSTDTQYF
NA	TRBV19	TRBJ1-4	NA	TGTGCCAGTACTCTAAGGGTTGGCGGCGAAAAACTGTTTTTT	CASTLRVGGEKLFF
NA	TRBV27	TRBJ1-6	NA	TGTGCCAGCAGGGGGGGAAGGGGGACTTCACCCCTCCACTTT	CASRGGRGTSPLHF
NA	TRBV27	TRBJ2-3	NA	TGTGCCAGCAGTTTATTGGGTGGGGGAGATACGCAGTATTTT	CASSLLGGGDTQYF
NA	TRBV4-1	TRBJ1-1	TRBD1	TGCGCCAGCAGCCAAGATGGCAGGGGGGTTGAAGCTTTCTTT	CASSQDGRGVEAFF